Shown below are 16 T cell receptor beta chains from a single sample sequenced in a study of CD8 T cells in Susac syndrome. cDNA came from around 0.5 to 1 ug RNA primed by random hexamers. TCRdb reanalysed the immunoSEQ multiplex PCR reads using MiXCR and keeps one entry per CDR3 protein. The repertoire holds approximately 300,000 distinct CDR3 sequences, with approximately 85% as singletons. The specimen was CD8+ T cells from PBMCs. All receptors derive from a human donor with multiple sclerosis.

The J gene is TRBJ1-1, the V gene TRBV5-4, with D perhaps matching TRBD1 (5 bases). This CDR3 contains 15 residues. Trimming left V 4 bases short and J 5 bases short, with 18 bases between. Per the germline V gene, CDR1 is SGHNT and CDR2 is YYREEE (reference sequence). The CDR3 is CASSPLGEGVTEAFF. The CDR3 coding sequence is TGTGCCAGCAGCCCATTAGGGGAAGGAGTAACTGAAGCTTTCTTT.

The chain joins TRBV5-6 to TRBJ2-4; D tentatively reads TRBD1 or TRBD2 (5 bases each). The ends were cut back, 4 bases at V and 8 bases at J, with 16 bases in the middle. Germline V gene data show CDR1 as SGHDT and CDR2 as YYEEEE. This CDR3 spans 14 amino acids. This CDR3 is CASSPVGDGYIQYF. DNA for the CDR3: TGTGCCAGCAGCCCTGTGGGGGACGGGTACATTCAGTACTTC.

This chain connects TRBV5-6 to TRBJ2-7; no definite D call. V was shortened by 2 bases and J by 0 bases, with 9 bases between the two germline ends. Germline V gene data show CDR1 as SGHDT and CDR2 as YYEEEE. The CDR3 loop spans 14 amino acids. CDR3 residues: CASSFTPDSYEQYF. Here the CDR3 DNA reads TGTGCCAGCAGCTTTACACCCGACTCCTACGAGCAGTACTTC.

CDR3 residues: CASSPDRYYEQYF. The CDR3 DNA reads TGTGCCAGTTCCCCAGACAGGTACTACGAGCAGTACTTC. The rearrangement joins TRBV19 to TRBJ2-7; a weak D match, TRBD1 (6 bases). Trimming took off 8 bases at V and 3 bases at J, with 14 bases between the two ends. Germline V gene lookup returns CDR1 LNHDA and CDR2 SQIVND (reference sequence). The CDR3 loop spans 13 amino acids.

This clonotype was found a few times. The chain links TRBV5-6 to TRBJ2-4; D may be TRBD1 or TRBD2 (5 bases each). CDR3 length equals 14 residues. The V gene lost 2 bases and the J gene lost 0 bases, with 6 bases spanning the gap. CDR1 and CDR2 (germline): SGHDT, YYEEEE. The CDR3 region is CASSLGTAKNIQYF. CDR3 nucleotide sequence: TGTGCCAGCAGCTTAGGGACAGCCAAAAACATTCAGTACTTC.

The chain uses TRBV18 and TRBJ2-1; D is possibly TRBD1 (5 bases). With 10 bases removed from V and 2 bases from J, the gap between germline ends came to 33 bases. The CDR3 is 20 residues long. CDR1 is KGHSH, CDR2 LQKENI, per germline. CDR3 sequence: CATLKGNLVDDSSTYNEQFF. The CDR3 nucleotides are TGTGCCACCCTCAAGGGCAATCTAGTGGACGACAGCTCCACCTACAATGAGCAGTTCTTC.

The gene calls are TRBV30 and TRBJ1-5; 9 positions match TRBD1. This CDR3 has 14 residues. The ends lost 4 bases at V and 6 bases at J; junction bases unmatched: 7. Germline CDR1 is GTSNPN and CDR2 is SVGIG (reference sequence). The CDR3 DNA sequence: TGTGCCTGGACCCTGGGACAGGGAGCTCAGCCCCAGCATTTT. It translates to CAWTLGQGAQPQHF. Supplemented by reference TRBV30 and TRBJ1-5, the full variable domain reads SQTIHQWPATLVQPVGSPLSLECTVEGTSNPNLYWYRQAAGRGLQLLFYSVGIGQISSEVPQNLSASRPQDRQFILSSKKLLLSDSGFYLCAWTLGQGAQPQHFGDGTRLSIL.

The chain combines TRBV5-6 with TRBJ2-7, with 8 bases matching TRBD1. Germline V gene lookup returns CDR1 SGHDT and CDR2 YYEEEE. With 0 bases clipped from V and 1 base from J, the junction kept 6 bases outside the gene matches. This CDR3 region has 16 residues. The CDR3 DNA reads as TGTGCCAGCAGCTTGGCCGTCTGGACAGGGTCCTACGAGCAGTACTTC. Its protein product is CASSLAVWTGSYEQYF.

V usage is TRBV27 and J usage is TRBJ1-1; no firm D call. Germline V CDR1 and CDR2: MNHEY, SMNVEV (reference sequence). V gave up 3 bases and J gave up 1 base, with 21 bases separating them. The CDR3 runs 18 residues. Here the CDR3 DNA reads TGTGCCAGCAGTTTTTTACAGCCCGAGGCCAATTCGAACACTGAAGCTTTCTTT. This gives the protein CASSFLQPEANSNTEAFF.

The chain is built from TRBV7-9 and TRBJ1-2; D perhaps matches TRBD1 (6 bases). Trimming shortened V by 3 bases and J by 8 bases, and 10 bases separated the two germline ends. The CDR3 is made up of 12 amino acids. Germline CDR1 and CDR2: SEHNR and FQNEAQ (reference sequence). CDR3 sequence reads: CASSFDGGGYTF. As DNA, the CDR3 is TGTGCCAGCAGCTTTGACGGGGGCGGCTACACCTTC.

The V call is TRBV11-2, the J call TRBJ2-1; D is uncertain. The CDR3 has 14 amino acids. V lost 0 bases and J 10 bases, leaving 13 bases between the germline ends. Germline lookup yields CDR1 SGHAT and CDR2 FQNNGV. As DNA, the CDR3 is TGTGCCAGCAGCTTAGATTCAGCACTTACAGAGCAGTTCTTC. Translated: CASSLDSALTEQFF.

This clonotype was picked up a small number of times. CDR3 in DNA: TGCGCCAGCAGCCAAGAATCGTTTCAAGGGGACGCTGAAGCTTTCTTT. Translating gives CASSQESFQGDAEAFF. This chain uses TRBV4-3 with TRBJ1-1, with D possibly being TRBD1 (5 bases). Germline V gene data show CDR1 as LGHNA and CDR2 as YSLEER. The CDR3 runs to 16 residues. V was trimmed by 0 bases and J by 6 bases, leaving 17 bases between them.

V and J are TRBV27 and TRBJ2-3, with unresolved D. CDR3 size: 15 residues. The V gene lost 4 bases and the J gene lost 2 bases, with 13 bases spanning the gap. Germline V gene sequence: CDR1 MNHEY, CDR2 SMNVEV (reference sequence). The CDR3 protein is CASSSPPYYTDTQYF. CDR3 sequence (DNA): TGTGCCAGCAGTTCCCCCCCATATTACACAGATACGCAGTATTTT.

This clonotype was counted between two and nine times. The chain joins TRBV7-9 to TRBJ2-1, with 9 bases lining up with TRBD2. The CDR3 sequence is 17 residues long. CDR1 is SEHNR, CDR2 FQNEAQ, per germline (reference sequence). Trimming at V came to 3 bases and at J to 1 base, leaving 7 bases not matched to a gene. As DNA, the CDR3 is TGTGCCAGCAGCTTGGGGGCGGGAGGGCCTTCCTACAATGAGCAGTTCTTC. Protein: CASSLGAGGPSYNEQFF.

The chain recombines TRBV13 with TRBJ2-7; 11 positions match TRBD2. Per the germline V gene, CDR1 is PRHDT and CDR2 is FYEKMQ (reference sequence). The CDR3 is 16 amino acids. V dropped 4 bases and J dropped 3; count of bases not matched to a gene: 8. The chain's CDR3 is CASSWGLAAGGYEQYF. CDR3 nucleotide sequence: TGTGCCAGCAGCTGGGGACTAGCGGCAGGCGGCTACGAGCAGTACTTC.

The rearrangement joins TRBV4-2 to TRBJ1-4; D remains ambiguous. The CDR3 spans 13 residues. V shed 4 bases and J shed 11 bases, with 14 bases lying between them. Germline assignment: CDR1 LGHNA and CDR2 YNFKEQ. The DNA of the CDR3 is TGTGCCAGCAGCCCCACCCTAGAAGGGAAACTGTTTTTT. Its translation is CASSPTLEGKLFF.